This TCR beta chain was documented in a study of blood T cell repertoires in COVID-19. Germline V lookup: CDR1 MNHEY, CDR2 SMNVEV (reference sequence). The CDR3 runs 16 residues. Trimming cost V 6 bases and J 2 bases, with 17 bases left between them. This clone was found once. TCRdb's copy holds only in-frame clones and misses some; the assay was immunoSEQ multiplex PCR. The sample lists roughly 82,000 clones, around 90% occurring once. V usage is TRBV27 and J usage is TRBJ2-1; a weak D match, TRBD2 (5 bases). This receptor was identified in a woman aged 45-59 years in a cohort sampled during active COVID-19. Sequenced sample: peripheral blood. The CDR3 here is CASSGGGSSTYNEQFF. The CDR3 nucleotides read TGTGCCAGCAGCGGAGGCGGGTCTTCAACCTACAATGAGCAGTTCTTC.